The rows below give T cell receptor beta chains drawn from one sample of a study of radiotherapy plus CTLA-4 blockade in lung cancer. The method was immunoSEQ multiplex PCR; TCRdb's version includes in-frame clones alone and lacks a portion of them. The profile shows approximately 90,000 clones, around 82% of them singletons. Specimen: peripheral blood, collected from a patient treated with radiotherapy plus ipilimumab. The receptors derive from a human donor with non-small cell lung cancer who had stable disease on radiotherapy plus ipilimumab. The CDR3 runs from the conserved cysteine through the conserved F or W. D genes are given only for firm matches. Rows may omit the clone size; those that give it use once, few, many or a size class.

size: .; V: TRBV7-2; D: TRBD2; J: TRBJ2-5; DNA: TGTGCCAGCAGCTTAGGTCGCGGGGGGGTTAGAGAGACCCAGTACTTC; CDR3: CASSLGRGGVRETQYF
size: .; V: TRBV6-5; D: .; J: TRBJ2-5; DNA: TGTGCCAGCAGCCGCGTGGACACCCAAGAGACCCAGTACTTC; CDR3: CASSRVDTQETQYF
size: .; V: TRBV5-6; D: TRBD2; J: TRBJ2-3; DNA: TGTGCCAGCAGCTGGAAGCGGGGGGTCACAGATACGCAGTATTTT; CDR3: CASSWKRGVTDTQYF
size: once; V: TRBV4-1; D: .; J: TRBJ2-7; DNA: TGCGCCAGCAGCCTACCTATGATTTCCAACGAGCAGTACTTC; CDR3: CASSLPMISNEQYF
size: .; V: TRBV18; D: .; J: TRBJ1-1; DNA: TGTGCCAGCTCACCGCAGACCATGAACACTGAAGCTTTCTTT; CDR3: CASSPQTMNTEAFF
size: .; V: TRBV13; D: .; J: TRBJ1-1; DNA: TGTGCCAGCAGCTTAACAGGACATGAGAACACTGAAGCTTTCTTT; CDR3: CASSLTGHENTEAFF
size: .; V: TRBV28; D: .; J: TRBJ2-7; DNA: TGTGCCAGCAGTGAACTAGGATCCTACGAGCAGTACTTC; CDR3: CASSELGSYEQYF
size: .; V: TRBV2; D: TRBD1; J: TRBJ2-3; DNA: TGTGCCAGCAGTCGCAGAGAGACAGGGACGAGGGATACGCAGTATTTT; CDR3: CASSRRETGTRDTQYF
size: few; V: TRBV18; D: .; J: TRBJ2-7; DNA: TGTGCCAGCTCACCCGCCTCCCCCGAGCAGTACTTC; CDR3: CASSPASPEQYF
size: .; V: TRBV5-1; D: TRBD1; J: TRBJ2-2; DNA: TGCGCCAGCAGCTTGGCCGGGACAGGCAACACCGGGGAGCTGTTTTTT; CDR3: CASSLAGTGNTGELFF
size: .; V: TRBV2; D: TRBD1; J: TRBJ1-5; DNA: TGTGCCAGCATGAGGGACAGGGGGAGCAATCAGCCCCAGCATTTT; CDR3: CASMRDRGSNQPQHF
size: .; V: TRBV11-2; D: .; J: TRBJ1-6; DNA: TGTGCCAGCAGCTTAGAAGGACAAGCTAATTCACCCCTCCACTTT; CDR3: CASSLEGQANSPLHF
size: .; V: TRBV4-2; D: TRBD2; J: TRBJ2-3; DNA: TGTGCCAGCAGCCACATGACTAGCGGGGCCAGCACAGATACGCAGTATTTT; CDR3: CASSHMTSGASTDTQYF
size: .; V: TRBV4-1; D: TRBD2; J: TRBJ2-7; DNA: TGCGCCAGCAGCCCGTTACTAGCGGGGCTCCCCTACGAGCAGTACTTC; CDR3: CASSPLLAGLPYEQYF
size: .; V: TRBV6-5; D: TRBD1; J: TRBJ1-1; DNA: TGTGCCAGCAGTTACAGGGGGCAGCTGACCACTGAAGCTTTCTTT; CDR3: CASSYRGQLTTEAFF
size: .; V: TRBV5-1; D: .; J: TRBJ1-1; DNA: TGCGCCAGCAGCTTGGACTCTATCGGGTATAGCACTGAAGCTTTCTTT; CDR3: CASSLDSIGYSTEAFF
size: .; V: TRBV5-6; D: .; J: TRBJ1-6; DNA: TGTGCCAGCAGCACCTTTACGGATTCACCCCTCCACTTT; CDR3: CASSTFTDSPLHF
size: .; V: TRBV9; D: .; J: TRBJ1-1; DNA: TGTGCCAGCAGCGGGGGACCGGGCTATGAAGCTTTCTTT; CDR3: CASSGGPGYEAFF
size: .; V: TRBV7-3; D: TRBD1; J: TRBJ1-1; DNA: TGTGCCAGCAGCTCGGCAGGGGGGAGGACTGAAGCTTTCTTT; CDR3: CASSSAGGRTEAFF
size: .; V: TRBV6-5; D: TRBD2; J: TRBJ2-3; DNA: TGTGCCAGCAGTTACCGGACTAGCGGGAAACGAGATACGCAGTATTTT; CDR3: CASSYRTSGKRDTQYF
size: .; V: TRBV11-2; D: .; J: TRBJ1-2; DNA: TGTGCCAGCAGCCCCGTCGGACAGAGCTATGGCTACACCTTC; CDR3: CASSPVGQSYGYTF
size: .; V: TRBV7-9; D: .; J: TRBJ2-5; DNA: TGTGCCAGCAGCTCCTTGGGGGAACAAGAGACCCAGTACTTC; CDR3: CASSSLGEQETQYF
size: .; V: TRBV29-1; D: .; J: TRBJ2-2; DNA: TGCAGCGCCCAAAAGGGGAACACCGGGGAGCTGTTTTTT; CDR3: CSAQKGNTGELFF
size: .; V: TRBV7-9; D: .; J: TRBJ2-6; DNA: TGTGCCAGCAGCGAGATACCCAGGGCTGGGGCCAACGTCCTGACTTTC; CDR3: CASSEIPRAGANVLTF
size: .; V: TRBV5-4; D: .; J: TRBJ2-7; DNA: TGTGCCAGCAGTGAGGGGGTCTACGAGCAGTACTTC; CDR3: CASSEGVYEQYF
size: once; V: TRBV7-2; D: .; J: TRBJ2-2; DNA: TGTGCCAGCAGCTTCAGCCGCCGACTCTCCGGGGAGCTGTTTTTT; CDR3: CASSFSRRLSGELFF
size: .; V: TRBV6-1; D: .; J: TRBJ2-2; DNA: TGTGCCAGCAGGGAAAAGGACACGATAGCCGGGGAGCTGTTTTTT; CDR3: CASREKDTIAGELFF
size: .; V: TRBV9; D: TRBD2; J: TRBJ2-3; DNA: TGTGCCAGCAGCGTAGTTCTAGCGGAAACAGATACGCAGTATTTT; CDR3: CASSVVLAETDTQYF
size: .; V: TRBV6-1; D: .; J: TRBJ2-1; DNA: TGTGCCAGCAGTTACGAGCAGTTCTTC; CDR3: CASSYEQFF
size: few; V: TRBV30; D: TRBD1; J: TRBJ1-1; DNA: TGTGCCTGGGAGATGGGGACAGTACAAGCTTTCTTT; CDR3: CAWEMGTVQAFF
size: few; V: TRBV6-6; D: .; J: TRBJ2-3; DNA: TGTGCCAGCACCAGATCTGCTCTAAGGAGCACAGATACGCAGTATTTT; CDR3: CASTRSALRSTDTQYF
size: .; V: TRBV30; D: .; J: TRBJ1-2; DNA: TGTGCCTGGACCCCACCTAACTATGGCTACACCTTC; CDR3: CAWTPPNYGYTF
size: once; V: TRBV28; D: TRBD1; J: TRBJ2-7; DNA: TGTGCCAGCAGTTCCCCCGGGACAGCCACCTACGAGCAGTACTTC; CDR3: CASSSPGTATYEQYF
size: .; V: TRBV27; D: TRBD1; J: TRBJ1-4; DNA: TGTGCCAGCAGTTCTGTTTTGGACAGGGCGAAGGGAGAAAAACTGTTTTTT; CDR3: CASSSVLDRAKGEKLFF
size: .; V: TRBV7-6; D: .; J: TRBJ1-5; DNA: TGTGCCAGCAGTTTTGGGAATCAGCCCCAGCATTTT; CDR3: CASSFGNQPQHF
size: .; V: TRBV11-1; D: TRBD2; J: TRBJ2-5; DNA: TGTGCCAGCAGCGCATGGTCGGGGGGGCAAGAGACCCAGTACTTC; CDR3: CASSAWSGGQETQYF
size: .; V: TRBV5-1; D: TRBD2; J: TRBJ2-5; DNA: TGCGCCAGCAGCGTGGGACTAGCGCCCCGGGAGACCCAGTACTTC; CDR3: CASSVGLAPRETQYF
size: .; V: TRBV5-1; D: TRBD1; J: TRBJ2-2; DNA: TGCGCCAGCAGTGGCTCAGGGGGCACCGGGGAGCTGTTTTTT; CDR3: CASSGSGGTGELFF
size: few; V: TRBV28; D: TRBD1; J: TRBJ2-7; DNA: TGTGCCAGCAGGCGGAGACAGGGGGATATCTACGAGCAGTACTTC; CDR3: CASRRRQGDIYEQYF
size: .; V: TRBV30; D: .; J: TRBJ2-5; DNA: TGTGCCTGGAGTGGTTTGGGCATATTACAAGAGACCCAGTACTTC; CDR3: CAWSGLGILQETQYF
size: .; V: TRBV6-5; D: .; J: TRBJ1-5; DNA: TGTGCCAGCAGTTACTCTAGCAATCAGCCCCAGCATTTT; CDR3: CASSYSSNQPQHF
size: few; V: TRBV4-1; D: .; J: TRBJ1-6; DNA: TGCGCCAGCAGCCAAGATACAGGTACTGATTCACCCCTCCACTTT; CDR3: CASSQDTGTDSPLHF